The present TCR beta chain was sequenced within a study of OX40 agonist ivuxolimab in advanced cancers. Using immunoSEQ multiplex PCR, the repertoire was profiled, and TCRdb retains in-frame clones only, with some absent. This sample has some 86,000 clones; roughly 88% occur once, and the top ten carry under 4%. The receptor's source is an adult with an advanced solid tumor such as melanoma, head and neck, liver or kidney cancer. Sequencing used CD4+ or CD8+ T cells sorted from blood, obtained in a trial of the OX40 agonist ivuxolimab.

The CDR3, as DNA: TGTGCCAGTAACAGAGCGAACACCGGGGAGCTGTTTTTT. Protein: CASNRANTGELFF. The gene calls are TRBV19 and TRBJ2-2; D unresolved. Trimming cost V 7 bases and J 0 bases, with 6 bases left between them. Germline loops: CDR1 LNHDA, CDR2 SQIVND (reference sequence). This CDR3 is built from 13 residues.